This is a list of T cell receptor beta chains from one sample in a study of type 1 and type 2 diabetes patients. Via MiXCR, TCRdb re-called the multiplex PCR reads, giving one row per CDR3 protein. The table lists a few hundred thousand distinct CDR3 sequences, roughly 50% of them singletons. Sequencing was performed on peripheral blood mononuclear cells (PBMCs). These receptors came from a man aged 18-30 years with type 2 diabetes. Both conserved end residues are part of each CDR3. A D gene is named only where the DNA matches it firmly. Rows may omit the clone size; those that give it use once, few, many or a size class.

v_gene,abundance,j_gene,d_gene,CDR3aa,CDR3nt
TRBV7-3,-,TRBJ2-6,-,CASSLGTGTGANVLTF,TGTGCCAGCAGCTTAGGAACCGGGACAGGGGCCAACGTCCTGACTTTC
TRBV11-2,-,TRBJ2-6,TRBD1,CASLTGGRSGANVLTF,TGTGCCAGCCTGACAGGGGGCAGGTCTGGGGCCAACGTCCTGACTTTC
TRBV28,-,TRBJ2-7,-,CASRGSDSHSYEQYF,TGTGCCAGCAGAGGCTCGGACAGCCACTCCTACGAGCAGTACTTC
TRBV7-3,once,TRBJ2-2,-,CASSLEGASGYYTGELFF,TGTGCCAGCAGCTTAGAGGGAGCAAGCGGGTACTACACCGGGGAGCTGTTTTTT
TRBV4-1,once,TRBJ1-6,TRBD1,CASSQDQGASSYNSPLHF,TGCGCCAGCAGCCAAGACCAGGGGGCGAGTTCCTATAATTCACCCCTCCACTTT
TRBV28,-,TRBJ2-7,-,CASSRAAGSSYEQYF,TGTGCCAGCAGCAGAGCGGCCGGGAGCTCCTACGAGCAGTACTTC
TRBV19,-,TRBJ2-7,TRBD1,CVSSISGQGAYEQYF,TGTGTCAGTAGTATCTCCGGACAGGGAGCCTACGAGCAGTACTTC
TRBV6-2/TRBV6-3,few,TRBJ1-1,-,CASIDSLMNTEAFF,TGTGCCAGCATCGACAGTTTAATGAACACTGAAGCTTTCTTT
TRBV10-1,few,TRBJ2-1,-,CASSESAGRNEQFF,TGCGCCAGCAGTGAGTCGGCGGGGCGTAATGAGCAGTTCTTC
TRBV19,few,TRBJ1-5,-,CASMSRGAPNQPQHF,TGTGCCAGTATGTCCCGGGGGGCGCCAAATCAGCCCCAGCATTTT
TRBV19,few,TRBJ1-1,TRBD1,CASSMGGQGSTEAFF,TGTGCCAGTAGTATGGGGGGACAGGGATCCACTGAAGCTTTCTTT
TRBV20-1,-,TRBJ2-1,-,CSAAGQGHNEQFF,TGCAGTGCCGCCGGTCAGGGCCACAATGAGCAGTTCTTC
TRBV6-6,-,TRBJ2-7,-,CASGFGTAPYEQYF,TGTGCCAGCGGTTTCGGGACGGCACCCTACGAGCAGTACTTC
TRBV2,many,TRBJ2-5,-,CASGRIQETQYF,TGTGCCAGCGGGCGGATCCAAGAGACCCAGTACTTC
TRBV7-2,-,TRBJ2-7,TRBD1,CASSLGTGGEYEQYF,TGTGCCAGCAGCTTAGGGACAGGGGGGGAGTACGAGCAGTACTTC
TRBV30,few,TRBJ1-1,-,CAGGENTEAFF,TGTGCGGGTGGAGAAAACACTGAAGCTTTCTTT
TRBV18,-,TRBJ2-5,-,CASSPQLGAQETQYF,TGTGCCAGCTCACCACAGCTGGGGGCTCAAGAGACCCAGTACTTC
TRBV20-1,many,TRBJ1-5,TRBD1,CSAGRQGQPQHF,TGCAGTGCTGGAAGACAGGGGCAGCCCCAGCATTTT